The clone carrying this T cell receptor (beta chain) was observed at least ten times. This record comes from a study of blood T cell repertoires in COVID-19. Trimming took 4 bases from V and 2 from J, leaving 13 bases between them. CDR3 size: 14 residues. Germline lookup yields CDR1 SGHRS and CDR2 YFSETQ. Here immunoSEQ multiplex PCR was the method, and the copy in TCRdb shows in-frame clones only, minus some. This table has roughly 270,000 clones, about four fifths appearing once. The receptor's source is a man aged 35 to 55 who had been exposed to COVID-19. The source material was PBMCs or T cells enriched from blood (not recorded which). This chain uses TRBV5-1 with TRBJ2-7, with D possibly TRBD1 on 6 matching bases. DNA of the CDR3: TGCGCCAGCAGCCCTACAGGGCAAGCCTACGAGCAGTACTTC. Translation gives CASSPTGQAYEQYF.